Listed below are T cell receptor beta chains from one sample, sequenced in a study of tumor-infiltrating lymphocytes in primary liver carcinoma. TCRdb re-analysed the multiplex PCR reads in MiXCR, keeping a single row per CDR3 protein. The sample has more than 75,000 distinct CDR3 sequences, around 70% seen once; the top ten hold 15% to 20%. Sequencing used liver tumor tissue from sampling region 1. The receptor set was obtained from a man in his forties with primary liver carcinoma and hepatitis B virus infection. The CDR3 runs from the conserved cysteine through the conserved F or W. Each record gives: D gene, V gene, J gene, clone size, CDR3 DNA, CDR3 protein. The D gene is left open where the match is weak. Part of the rows lack a size; the others show once, few, many or a class for expanded clones.

d_call: TRBD1
v_call: TRBV6-5
j_call: TRBJ2-3
clone_size: many
cdr3_nt: TGTGCCAGCAGTTATTCAGGGGGCGATGGCACAGATACGCAGTATTTT
cdr3_aa: CASSYSGGDGTDTQYF

d_call: NA
v_call: TRBV11-2
j_call: TRBJ2-5
clone_size: NA
cdr3_nt: TGTGCCAGCAGACCCCGGGGCTCGGCCCACGAAGAGACCCAGTACTTC
cdr3_aa: CASRPRGSAHEETQYF

d_call: NA
v_call: TRBV11-2
j_call: TRBJ2-5
clone_size: NA
cdr3_nt: TGTGTCAGCAGCTTAGGGGGTAGCGGCCCGGGGGAGGCCCAGTACTTC
cdr3_aa: CVSSLGGSGPGEAQYF

d_call: NA
v_call: TRBV11-2
j_call: TRBJ2-2
clone_size: NA
cdr3_nt: TGTGCCAGCAGCCTTGAGGCCTCAAACTCCGGGGAGCTGCTTTTT
cdr3_aa: CASSLEASNSGELLF

d_call: NA
v_call: TRBV29-1
j_call: TRBJ2-5
clone_size: NA
cdr3_nt: TGCAGCGTTGGTAGGGCCGCTGAGACCCAGTACTTC
cdr3_aa: CSVGRAAETQYF

d_call: NA
v_call: TRBV5-4
j_call: TRBJ2-7
clone_size: NA
cdr3_nt: TGTGTCAGCAGCCTGGAGGCGGGTACTTCCTACGAGCAGTACTTC
cdr3_aa: CVSSLEAGTSYEQYF

d_call: NA
v_call: TRBV11-2
j_call: TRBJ2-7
clone_size: NA
cdr3_nt: TGTGCCAGCAGCCCGGGGGGCTATGAACAGCACTTC
cdr3_aa: CASSPGGYEQHF

d_call: NA
v_call: TRBV12-3/TRBV12-4
j_call: TRBJ2-7
clone_size: NA
cdr3_nt: TGTGCCAGCAATTTAGGGACGGGCTCCTACGAACAGTACTTT
cdr3_aa: CASNLGTGSYEQYF

d_call: NA
v_call: TRBV28
j_call: TRBJ2-3
clone_size: many
cdr3_nt: TGTGCCAGCAGAGACGAGACAGGTCGCTATACGCAGTATTTT
cdr3_aa: CASRDETGRYTQYF

d_call: TRBD1
v_call: TRBV28
j_call: TRBJ2-7
clone_size: many
cdr3_nt: TGTGCCAGCACCCGGGCGGACAGGGGCACCTACGAGCAGTACTTC
cdr3_aa: CASTRADRGTYEQYF

d_call: TRBD2
v_call: TRBV11-1
j_call: TRBJ2-1
clone_size: NA
cdr3_nt: TGTGCCAGGAGCCTGGGACTAGCAGGAGAAGTTGACGATGAACAGTTCTTC
cdr3_aa: CARSLGLAGEVDDEQFF

d_call: NA
v_call: TRBV11-2
j_call: TRBJ1-1
clone_size: NA
cdr3_nt: TGTGCCAACAGCACAGCCGGCTCCGTAACTAAAGCTTTCTTT
cdr3_aa: CANSTAGSVTKAFF

d_call: NA
v_call: TRBV11-1
j_call: TRBJ2-1
clone_size: NA
cdr3_nt: TGTGAAAGCAGCTTAGGCCTGGGACTTCCCACGCATGAGCAGTTCTTC
cdr3_aa: CESSLGLGLPTHEQFF

d_call: NA
v_call: TRBV6-5
j_call: TRBJ2-3
clone_size: NA
cdr3_nt: TGCGTCAGCAGTTACCTCTACGACAGCCGCACAGATACGCAGTATTTT
cdr3_aa: CVSSYLYDSRTDTQYF

d_call: NA
v_call: TRBV6-1
j_call: TRBJ1-2
clone_size: NA
cdr3_nt: TGTACCAGCAGTCCTACCACGGTATCACCTATCCCCTATGGCTACACCTTC
cdr3_aa: CTSSPTTVSPIPYGYTF

d_call: NA
v_call: TRBV10-3
j_call: TRBJ2-1
clone_size: NA
cdr3_nt: TGTGCCATCAGTGACACAGAGGGCGTGTACAATGAGCAGTTCTTC
cdr3_aa: CAISDTEGVYNEQFF

d_call: TRBD2
v_call: TRBV18
j_call: TRBJ2-7
clone_size: few
cdr3_nt: TGTGCCAGCTCACCAAATAGCGGGTACGGGCAGTACTTC
cdr3_aa: CASSPNSGYGQYF